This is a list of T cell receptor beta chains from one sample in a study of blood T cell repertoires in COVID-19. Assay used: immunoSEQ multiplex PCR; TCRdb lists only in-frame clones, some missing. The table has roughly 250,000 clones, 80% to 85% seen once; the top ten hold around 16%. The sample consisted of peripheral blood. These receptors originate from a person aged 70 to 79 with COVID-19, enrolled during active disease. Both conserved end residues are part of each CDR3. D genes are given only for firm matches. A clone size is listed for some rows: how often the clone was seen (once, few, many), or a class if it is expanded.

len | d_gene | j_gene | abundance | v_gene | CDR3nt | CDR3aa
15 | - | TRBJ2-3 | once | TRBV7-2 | TGTGCCAGCAGCTTAGTTGGGGTAGCGGCAGATACGCAGTATTTT | CASSLVGVAADTQYF
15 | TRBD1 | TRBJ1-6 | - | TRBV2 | TGTGCCAGCAGTGAAGGGGGACAGGGTTTCTCACCCCTCCACTTT | CASSEGGQGFSPLHF
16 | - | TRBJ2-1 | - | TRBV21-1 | TGTGCCAGCAGCAAAGGTCCTAGCGGGAGCAACAATGAGCAGTTCTTC | CASSKGPSGSNNEQFF
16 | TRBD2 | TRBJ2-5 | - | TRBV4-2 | TGTGCCAGCAGCCAATGGGGGACTAGCGGGTTGGAGACCCAGTACTTC | CASSQWGTSGLETQYF
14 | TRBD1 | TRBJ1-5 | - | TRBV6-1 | TGTGCCAGCAGTGAAGGGACAGGGAGTCAGCCCCAGCATTTT | CASSEGTGSQPQHF
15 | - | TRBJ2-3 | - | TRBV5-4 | TGTGCCAGCAGCCCGAGGGCCCTGAGCACAGATACGCAGTATTTT | CASSPRALSTDTQYF
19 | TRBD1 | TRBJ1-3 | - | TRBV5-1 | TGCGCCAGCAGCGTCAAACCGTGGGGGACAGGTGACTCTGGAAACACCATATATTTT | CASSVKPWGTGDSGNTIYF
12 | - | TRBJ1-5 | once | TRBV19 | TGTGCCAGTAGTCTAAGGGGTCAGCCCCAGCATTTT | CASSLRGQPQHF
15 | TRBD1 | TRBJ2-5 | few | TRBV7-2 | TGTGCCAGCGAAGAGGGCCAGGGGGCGCGGGAGACCCAGTACTTC | CASEEGQGARETQYF
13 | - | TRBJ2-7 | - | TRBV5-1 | TGCGCCAGCAGCGAAACCTCCACTGTGGAGCAGTACTTC | CASSETSTVEQYF
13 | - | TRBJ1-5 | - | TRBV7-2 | TGTGCCAGCAGCTTATTCGAGAATCAGCCCCAGCATTTT | CASSLFENQPQHF
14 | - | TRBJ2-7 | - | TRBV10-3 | TGTGCCATCAGTGACGAAACAGCTATCTACGAGCAGTACTTC | CAISDETAIYEQYF
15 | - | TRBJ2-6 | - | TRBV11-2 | TGTGCCAGCACCCTCTTCCTCTCTGGGGCCAACGTCCTGACTTTC | CASTLFLSGANVLTF
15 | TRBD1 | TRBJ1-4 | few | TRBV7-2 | TGTGCCAGCAGCTCAAGAGGGGGCGCGGGTGAAAAACTGTTTTTT | CASSSRGGAGEKLFF
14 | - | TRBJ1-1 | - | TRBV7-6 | TGTGCCAGCAGCGACAGAAGGCCGAACACTGAAGCTTTCTTT | CASSDRRPNTEAFF
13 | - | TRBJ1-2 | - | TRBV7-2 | TGTGCCAGCACCCGGGGGGCCGGCTATGGCTACACCTTC | CASTRGAGYGYTF
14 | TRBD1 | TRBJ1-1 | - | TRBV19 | TGTGCCAGTAGTACCGGGACAGTGAACACTGAAGCTTTCTTT | CASSTGTVNTEAFF
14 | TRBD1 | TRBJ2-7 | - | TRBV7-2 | TGTGCCAGCAGCTGGGGACAGGGCAATCGGGAGCAGTACTTC | CASSWGQGNREQYF
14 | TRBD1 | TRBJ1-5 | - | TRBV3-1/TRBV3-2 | TGTGCCAGCAGCCGAGGGACAGGAGATCAGCCCCAGCATTTT | CASSRGTGDQPQHF
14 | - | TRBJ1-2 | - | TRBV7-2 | TGTGCCAGCAGCTTAAGGGCGGGAAACTATGGCTACACCTTC | CASSLRAGNYGYTF
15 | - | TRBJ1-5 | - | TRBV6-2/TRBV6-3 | TGTGCCAGCAGTTACGAGGCTGTGAGCAATCAGCCCCAGCATTTT | CASSYEAVSNQPQHF
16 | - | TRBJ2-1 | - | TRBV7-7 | TGTGCCAGCAGCTTAGGGGCCCAGGGCAACTACAATGAGCAGTTCTTC | CASSLGAQGNYNEQFF
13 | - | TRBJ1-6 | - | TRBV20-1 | TGCAGTGCTAGTCGCGAGGGATCGGCGCCCCTCCACTTT | CSASREGSAPLHF